This T cell receptor beta chain comes out of a study of T cell responses to AZD1222 COVID-19 vaccine (dated by TCRdb to about 2021). For context, the study as a whole: AZD1222 recipients with second doses at about 4 weeks or about 12 weeks were pooled, because spike-specific TCR depth and breadth did not differ between schedules. TCR sequencing was performed for roughly 250 trial participants, of whom around 200 were given two doses of AZD1222 and some 26 were given two doses of MenACWY control vaccine. Trial participants were enrolled into age subgroups of 18-55, 56-69 and 70-plus years, which contained 148, 28 and 57 TCR-sequenced participants, respectively.

The CDR3 regions of human TCRbeta chains were analyzed by immunosequencing. On the study's bioinformatics: TCRs in the repertoires were compared against a reference library of SARS-CoV-2-specific TCRs that had been generated with the MIRA antigen-specificity platform. Breadth was defined as the fraction of unique TCRs that were SARS-CoV-2-associated. Depth was defined as the fraction of total T cells that were SARS-CoV-2-associated. Each spike-specific TCR was assigned to its reactive spike region and to a CD4 or CD8 class using the MIRA data. Log10-transformed breadth and depth values were compared by one-way ANOVA with Sidak's multiple comparisons tests. TCRdb stores this immuneACCESS table with in-frame sequences only. Part of the clones is absent; in the studies checked, under half of the shortfall reflects unresolved V genes, and no reason is known for the rest. V, J and clone size are those of that table, while D and trimming were read from the DNA. The sample table records some 140,000 clones; over 85% of these occur just once. The leading ten clones occupy 5% to 6.5% of the sample.

Remarks on this clone: What this receptor recognizes is not known. Base qualities are not provided; no much larger clone lies one nucleotide away.

V sheds 4 bases and J sheds 6 bases, leaving 16 bases between their ends. CDR1 and CDR2 (SGHNT, YENEEA) derive from the germline V gene. The CDR3 runs 15 amino acids, cysteine and phenylalanine included. Only the CDR3 part of the read is kept: 45 bases, read in frame from the first base. On the study overall, not on this receptor specifically: Because no day 14 peak-response samples were available, the repertoires could be characterized only after the peak T cell response. The whole spike protein was spanned by vaccine-associated CD4 TCRs, and dominant responses were seen in regions 160-218 and 743-854. Only five or six AZD1222 recipients were SARS-CoV-2 seropositive at baseline, limiting conclusions about previously exposed vaccinees. Spike-specific TCR breadth and depth rose significantly after two AZD1222 doses compared with day 0 and with MenACWY recipients. The 56-69-year group was small, and its depth increase did not reach significance, likely because of low power. Participants were mostly white British, with more females than males. The authors suggested clonal diversity may have been underestimated. Epitopes outside the regions mutated in the B.1.351 and B.1.1.7 variants were reportedly recognized by nearly half of the unique spike-specific TCRs.

Interpreted using the paper, the time point label stands for: baseline before first vaccination. Samples from vaccinated people were obtained from the UK trials COV001 and COV002, which included a single-blind randomized controlled phase 2/3 trial of AZD1222 (ChAdOx1 nCoV-19) in healthy adults. Trial participant PBMC samples were collected at day 0 and day 28 after the second dose for TCRbeta chain sequencing. The chain is assembled from TRBV11-3 and TRBJ2-1, and possibly TRBD2, on 6 matching bases. This TCR derives from an adult in good health. This specimen was peripheral blood, taken on day 0 of AZD1222 vaccination. This receptor carries the CDR3 CASSSTGSRGNEQFF. Here is the DNA: TGTGCCAGCAGCTCCACCGGGAGTAGGGGCAATGAGCAGTTCTTC.